These 27 T cell receptor beta chains were all obtained from the same sample, sequenced in a study of vaccination and CD4 T cells after COVID-19. The Oncomine TCR Beta short-read assay generated sequence data from the DNA of cultured CD4+ T cells. TCRdb itself ran the PCR reads through MiXCR, one entry per CDR3 protein. Here the sample spans 20,000 to 25,000 distinct CDR3 sequences, roughly 60% being singletons. Indicated treatment: approximately nine-day PBMC culture with coronavirus spike peptide pools or control peptides (ViraFEST assay). These TCRs' antigens remain unknown. The starting material was CD4+ T cells from blood, cultured in vitro, obtained before SARS-CoV-2 vaccination. These receptors were taken from a human donor who received a COVID-19 vaccine.

The CDR3 DNA reads as TGTGCCAGTAGTAAAGACACAGGGGGCACTGAAGCTTTCTTT. Protein sequence: CASSKDTGGTEAFF. The gene calls are TRBV19 and TRBJ1-1, with 8 bases identical to TRBD1. The length of the CDR3 is 14 residues. Trimming took 4 bases from V and 4 from J; bases not matched to a gene: 5. Germline assignment: CDR1 LNHDA and CDR2 SQIVND (reference sequence).

The chain couples TRBV5-1 to TRBJ2-2; D is ambiguous. Germline V gives CDR1 SGHRS, CDR2 YFSETQ. CDR3 length: 12 amino acids. V was trimmed by 0 bases and J by 8 bases, leaving 5 bases between them. The DNA for the CDR3 is TGCGCCAGCAGCTTGGCACTTGGGGAGCTGTTTTTT. Translated: CASSLALGELFF. The variable domain in full, with the rest retrieved from reference TRBV5-1 and TRBJ2-2, is KAGVTQTPRYLIKTRGQQVTLSCSPISGHRSVSWYQQTPGQGLQFLFEYFSETQRNKGNFPGRFSGRQFSNSRSEMNVSTLELGDSALYLCASSLALGELFFGEGSRLTVL.

V is TRBV10-2 and J is TRBJ2-1; D possibly corresponds to TRBD2 (5 bases). V was clipped by 2 bases and J by 8 bases, with 13 bases between them. This CDR3 is built from 14 residues. CDR1 and CDR2 from the germline V gene are WSHSY and SAAADI. The CDR3 protein is CASSEPGLADEQFF. The CDR3 DNA reads TGCGCCAGCAGTGAGCCAGGACTGGCCGATGAGCAGTTCTTC.

The rearrangement uses TRBV2 and TRBJ2-3; 10 bases match TRBD2. V shed 0 bases and J 3 bases; nucleotides not matched to a gene: 12. Germline V gene sequence: CDR1 SNHLY, CDR2 FYNNEI. The CDR3 runs to 19 residues. CDR3 amino acids: CASSEALPGSGGETDTQYF. CDR3 coding DNA: TGTGCCAGCAGTGAAGCGCTTCCGGGCAGCGGGGGGGAAACAGATACGCAGTATTTT.

This clonotype was seen just once. The V gene is TRBV7-9, the J gene TRBJ1-2; TRBD1 matches 7 bases. Germline loops: CDR1 SEHNR, CDR2 FQNEAQ (reference sequence). After removal of 2 bases from V and 5 bases from J, the junction contained 11 bases not matched to a gene. The CDR3 has 16 residues. The CDR3 DNA sequence: TGTGCCAGCAGCTTACCCCACGGGCAGGGGGGATATGGCTACACCTTC. Translated: CASSLPHGQGGYGYTF.

The rearrangement uses TRBV7-8 and TRBJ1-2, with D unclear. The CDR3 runs to 13 residues. Trimming took 5 bases from V and 0 from J, leaving 7 bases between them. Germline V gene sequence: CDR1 SGHVS, CDR2 FQNEAQ. This CDR3 is CASSPNSNYGYTF. The CDR3 DNA follows: TGTGCCAGCAGCCCGAATTCTAACTATGGCTACACCTTC. The full variable domain, its missing parts supplied by reference TRBV7-8 and TRBJ1-2, is GAGVSQSPRYKVAKRGQDVALRCDPISGHVSLFWYQQALGQGPEFLTYFQNEAQLDKSGLPSDRFFAERPEGSVSTLKIQRTQQEDSAVYLCASSPNSNYGYTFGSGTRLTVV.

J is TRBJ2-5 and V is TRBV20-1; 7 nucleotides agree with TRBD2. The CDR3 is 15 residues long. Germline trimming cut 6 bases from V and 1 base from J; bases unmatched to any gene: 11. Germline V gene data show CDR1 as DFQATT and CDR2 as SNEGSKA (reference sequence). In DNA, the CDR3 is TGCAGTGCCATCCTCGGGACTATTCCCCAAGAGACCCAGTACTTC. It translates to CSAILGTIPQETQYF.

The chain links TRBV2 to TRBJ1-1, with D hard to call. Trimming shortened V by 1 base and J by 0 bases, and 9 bases separated the two germline ends. The CDR3 consists of 15 residues. Germline V gene data show CDR1 as SNHLY and CDR2 as FYNNEI. The CDR3 loop is CASSEDLEVNTEAFF. DNA for the CDR3: TGTGCCAGCAGTGAAGACCTCGAGGTGAACACTGAAGCTTTCTTT.

The DNA for the CDR3 is TGTGCCAGCAGCCGGACAGGGGTAGGGGATACGCAGTATTTT. This translates into CASSRTGVGDTQYF. The rearrangement links TRBV6-4 to TRBJ2-3; 9 nucleotides line up with TRBD1. The CDR3 has 14 amino acids. The germline gives CDR1 MRHNA, CDR2 SNTAGT. V dropped 6 bases and J dropped 6; count of bases not matched to a gene: 7.

This chain connects TRBV6-5 to TRBJ2-2, with D perhaps TRBD1 (5 bases). Per the germline V gene, CDR1 is MNHEY and CDR2 is SVGAGI. The CDR3 consists of 16 residues. V dropped 2 bases and J dropped 6 bases, with 16 bases sitting between them. This chain's CDR3 is CASSYQFQGVAGELFF. The DNA of the CDR3 is TGTGCCAGCAGTTACCAATTTCAGGGTGTGGCCGGGGAGCTGTTTTTT.

This chain uses TRBV7-9 with TRBJ2-7; 9 bases agree with TRBD1. The CDR3 is made up of 15 amino acids. Looked up from germline, CDR1 is SEHNR and CDR2 is FQNEAQ (reference sequence). V gave up 3 bases and J gave up 2 bases; unmatched junction bases: 5. The CDR3 coding sequence is TGTGCCAGCAGCTTGACAGGGGGGCGAGCCTACGAGCAGTACTTC. Protein sequence: CASSLTGGRAYEQYF.

This clonotype showed up just once. In DNA form, the CDR3 reads TGTGCCAGCAGTGATTCAGGCAGAGATACGCAGTATTTT. The encoded protein is CASSDSGRDTQYF. The rearrangement joins TRBV6-1 to TRBJ2-3; D ambiguous. Deletions cut 3 bases from V and 5 bases from J, with 9 bases between. This CDR3 spans 13 amino acids. From germline, CDR1 is MNHNS and CDR2 SASEGT.

V gene TRBV7-9 combines with J gene TRBJ2-7; maybe TRBD1 (6 bases). V was clipped by 4 bases and J by 4 bases, with 17 bases between them. The germline gives CDR1 SEHNR, CDR2 FQNEAQ (reference sequence). The length of the CDR3 is 15 residues. CDR3 protein: CASSSSDRRPYEQYF. CDR3 in DNA: TGTGCCAGCAGCTCCTCAGACAGGAGACCATACGAGCAGTACTTC.

J is TRBJ2-2 and V is TRBV2; D remains unclear. Deletions cut 7 bases from V and 4 bases from J, with 13 bases between. The CDR3 extends over 14 amino acids. Germline assignment: CDR1 SNHLY and CDR2 FYNNEI. The CDR3 loop reads CASIYGSGTGELFF. The DNA of the CDR3 is TGTGCCAGCATTTATGGGTCTGGCACCGGGGAGCTGTTTTTT.

This chain links TRBV10-1 with TRBJ2-1; the D gene is possibly TRBD1 (6 bases). The CDR3 sequence is 15 residues long. The germline V and J ends were trimmed by 6 bases and 1 base, with 13 bases remaining between them. The V gene's germline CDR1 is WNHNN and CDR2 SYGVQD (reference sequence). The CDR3 protein is CASRFSRGSYNEQFF. Written as DNA, the CDR3 is TGCGCCAGCAGATTCTCCAGGGGTTCCTACAATGAGCAGTTCTTC.

The rearrangement joins TRBV20-1 to TRBJ2-7; the match to TRBD1 covers 7 bases. V gave up 2 bases and J gave up 2 bases; unmatched junction bases: 9. The CDR3 has 15 amino acids. CDR1 is DFQATT, CDR2 SNEGSKA, per germline (reference sequence). The CDR3 DNA follows: TGCAGTGCTAGAAAGGCCGGGACAGCCACCTACGAGCAGTACTTC. The encoded protein is CSARKAGTATYEQYF.

In its sample, this clonotype was seen a few times. The CDR3 sequence: CSARSGQGLSNQPQHF. In DNA, the CDR3 is TGCAGTGCTAGATCAGGACAGGGTCTTAGCAATCAGCCCCAGCATTTT. This chain connects TRBV20-1 to TRBJ1-5; 8 positions match TRBD1. The J segment lost 0 bases and the V segment lost 2 bases, leaving 6 bases of the junction unmatched. CDR3 size: 16 residues. The V gene's germline CDR1 is DFQATT and CDR2 SNEGSKA (reference sequence).

This chain links TRBV2 with TRBJ2-7; D possibly corresponds to TRBD2 (6 bases). From germline, CDR1 is SNHLY and CDR2 FYNNEI. This CDR3 spans 14 amino acids. With 7 bases removed from V and 0 bases from J, the gap between germline ends came to 13 bases. CDR3 sequence (DNA): TGTGCCAGCACACGGGACTCCACCTCCTACGAGCAGTACTTC. Amino acids: CASTRDSTSYEQYF.

V gene TRBV30 combines with J gene TRBJ1-4; weak D call: TRBD1 (6 bases). Germline CDR1 GTSNPN, CDR2 SVGIG (reference sequence). The V gene lost 5 bases and the J gene lost 8 bases, with 9 bases spanning the gap. The length of the CDR3 is 11 residues. CDR3 nucleotides: TGTGCCTGGGGACAGCAAGAAAAACTGTTTTTT. Its translation: CAWGQQEKLFF.

The genes are TRBV27 and TRBJ1-2, with 11 bases lining up with TRBD1. The trim removed 6 bases at V and 7 bases at J, leaving 10 bases unmatched. The CDR3 sequence is 15 residues long. Germline V CDR1 and CDR2: MNHEY, SMNVEV (reference sequence). DNA of the CDR3: TGTGCCAGCAGGCGGACAGGGGGCGCAGGAACTGGCTACACCTTC. Protein: CASRRTGGAGTGYTF.

The genes are TRBV12-3 or TRBV12-4 and TRBJ1-2; perhaps TRBD1 as D (5 bases). V was shortened by 6 bases and J by 5 bases, with 19 bases between the two germline ends. This CDR3 region has 15 residues. CDR3 bases: TGTGCCAGCAGCGGGACGTCCTTAGGGAGGTATGGCTACACCTTC. Translation gives CASSGTSLGRYGYTF.

Note on this clonotype: The CDR3 does not close with the conserved phenylalanine or tryptophan, likely indicating a read error. V usage is TRBV20-1 and J usage is TRBJ2-5; the D is unclear. Germline-derived CDR1 and CDR2 are DFQATT and SNEGSKA (reference sequence). Trimming shortened V by 0 bases and J by 5 bases, and 13 bases separated the two germline ends. The CDR3 has 14 residues. The CDR3 loop is CSARDIQLRETQYL. The CDR3 DNA is TGCAGTGCTAGAGATATCCAGCTGCGGGAGACCCAGTACCTC.

The V and J genes are TRBV20-1 and TRBJ2-7; D gene uncertain. Deletions cut 5 bases from V and 5 bases from J, with 16 bases between. Germline V lookup: CDR1 DFQATT, CDR2 SNEGSKA (reference sequence). This CDR3 is built from 13 residues. CDR3 residues: CSAPKPGSNEQYF. CDR3 sequence (DNA): TGCAGTGCTCCAAAACCCGGTTCCAACGAGCAGTACTTC.

This rearrangement joins TRBV21-1 to TRBJ2-3; TRBD1 was called by the table and not checked on the DNA. TRBV21-1 counts as a pseudogene. The CDR3 covers 16 residues. CDR3 nucleotide sequence: TGTGCCAGCAGCAAATCCCGGGACAGGGAATCAGATACGCAGTATTTT. It encodes CASSKSRDRESDTQYF.

The chain is built from TRBV12-3 or TRBV12-4 and TRBJ2-7; D is uncertain. V dropped 2 bases and J dropped 4 bases, with 18 bases sitting between them. This CDR3 region has 16 residues. The CDR3 DNA reads as TGTGCCAGCAGTTTATCCCGGCGGACGGCCCGTTACGAGCAGTACTTC. It specifies CASSLSRRTARYEQYF.

A few counts support this clonotype. The chain links TRBV2 to TRBJ1-6, with a weak D call TRBD1 (6 bases). The CDR3 consists of 12 residues. Germline V lookup: CDR1 SNHLY, CDR2 FYNNEI. The V end lost 5 bases, the J end lost 11 bases, and 10 bases lay between the germline ends. CDR3 amino acids: CASSPDRAPLHF. The CDR3 nucleotides read TGTGCCAGCAGTCCGGACAGAGCACCCCTCCACTTT. Looking up the rest from reference TRBV2 and TRBJ1-6 gives the full variable domain: EPEVTQTPSHQVTQMGQEVILRCVPISNHLYFYWYRQILGQKVEFLVSFYNNEISEKSEIFDDQFSVERPDGSNFTLKIRSTKLEDSAMYFCASSPDRAPLHFGNGTRLTVT.

CDR3 loop: CASSPGTSGYTGELFF. CDR3 coding DNA: TGTGCCAGCAGTCCTGGGACTAGCGGGTACACCGGGGAGCTGTTTTTT. V gene TRBV12-3 or TRBV12-4 combines with J gene TRBJ2-2; 12 bases are a match to TRBD2. The CDR3 consists of 16 residues. The V segment lost 5 bases and the J segment 3 bases; nucleotides outside the gene matches: 4.